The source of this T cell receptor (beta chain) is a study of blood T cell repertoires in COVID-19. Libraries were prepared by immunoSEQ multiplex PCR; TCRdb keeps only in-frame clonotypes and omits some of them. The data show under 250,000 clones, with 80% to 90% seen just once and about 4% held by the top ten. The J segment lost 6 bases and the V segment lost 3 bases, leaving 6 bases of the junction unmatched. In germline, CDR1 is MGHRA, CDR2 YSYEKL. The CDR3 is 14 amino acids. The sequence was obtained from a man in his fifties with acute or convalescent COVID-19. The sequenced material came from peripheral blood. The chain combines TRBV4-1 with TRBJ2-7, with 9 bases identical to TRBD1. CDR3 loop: CASSHRRDRVEQYF. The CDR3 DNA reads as TGCGCCAGCAGCCACCGTCGGGACAGGGTCGAGCAGTACTTC.